This T cell receptor (beta chain) was sequenced in a study of T-cell reconstitution after alpha-beta-depleted transplantation in children. Note on this clonotype: Antigen: not known.

A library of TCRbeta sequences, prepared with unique molecular identifiers, was generated. TCRdb ran MiXCR on the PCR reads and lists one entry per CDR3 protein. The profile shows 210,000 or so distinct CDR3 sequences, approximately 11% of them singletons. The CDR3 totals 14 residues. Trimming took off 0 bases at V and 1 base at J, with 7 bases between the two ends. CDR1 and CDR2 from the germline V gene are SGHDT and YYEEEE. Study outcomes and limitations: Several hundred graft clones that had expanded were reportedly the source of alpha-beta T cells about two months after transplant. Once a year had passed after transplant, T-cell counts and diversity came mostly from newly produced T cells. Some patients' high day-60 TCRbeta diversity was attributed to recipient cells surviving conditioning.

This sequence originates from a child under two years old with acute myeloid leukemia, due to receive a stem cell transplant. This specimen consisted of PBMCs, obtained before TCRalphabeta/CD19-depleted stem cell transplant. The chain combines TRBV5-6 with TRBJ1-1; possibly TRBD1 for D (5 bases). The CDR3 is CASSLEGWNTEAFF. For the CDR3, the DNA is TGTGCCAGCAGCTTGGAGGGGTGGAACACTGAAGCTTTCTTT. Complete variable domain (other parts from reference TRBV5-6 and TRBJ1-1): DAGVTQSPTHLIKTRGQQVTLRCSPKSGHDTVSWYQQALGQGPQFIFQYYEEEERQRGNFPDRFSGHQFPNYSSELNVNALLLGDSALYLCASSLEGWNTEAFFGQGTRLTVV.